This passage covers 10 T cell receptor beta chains from one sample sequenced in a study of shared clonotypes between healthy human individuals. Clones were read by immunoSEQ multiplex PCR, and TCRdb kept only the in-frame ones, dropping some. The sample contains fewer than 3 million clones, around 90% of which appear only once. The sample was naive CD4+ T cells from PBMCs. Subset given: CD45RA+ positively selected. These receptors came from a man aged 18 to 29 in good health. Some clones in this sample may be carry-over from other donors' samples.

This clone appeared a single time. The chain uses TRBV30 and TRBJ2-6; no reliable D call. V was shortened by 4 bases and J by 5 bases, with 3 bases between the two germline ends. From germline, CDR1 is GTSNPN and CDR2 SVGIG (reference sequence). This CDR3 is 11 amino acids long. Here the CDR3 DNA reads TGTGCCTGGAAATGGGCCAACGTCCTGACTTTC. Its protein product is CAWKWANVLTF.

J is TRBJ1-2 and V is TRBV19, with 9 bases aligning to TRBD1. J gave up 5 bases and V 5 bases, and 12 bases lay outside the gene matches. The CDR3 loop spans 16 amino acids. CDR1 and CDR2 from the germline V gene are LNHDA and SQIVND (reference sequence). The CDR3 loop reads CASSPRTGADRYGYTF. The CDR3 coding sequence is TGTGCCAGTAGTCCGCGGACAGGGGCCGACCGATATGGCTACACCTTC.

This chain joins TRBV19 and TRBJ1-4; D remains ambiguous. Trimming stripped 6 bases from V and 4 bases from J, with 15 bases between. Germline CDR1 LNHDA, CDR2 SQIVND (reference sequence). The CDR3 has 15 amino acids. CDR3: CASRLTRGDNEKLFF. CDR3 sequence (DNA): TGTGCCAGTAGGCTGACACGGGGTGATAATGAAAAACTGTTTTTT.

A word on this clone: The sample has other DNA sequences that encode this CDR3 too. The J gene is TRBJ1-2, the V gene TRBV28, with 9 bases matching TRBD1. The germline V gene encodes CDR1 MDHEN and CDR2 SYDVKM. This CDR3 spans 13 amino acids. J was trimmed by 3 bases and V by 6 bases; bases with no gene match: 2. The CDR3 region has the DNA TGTGCCAGCAGAACAGGGGGCGACTATGGCTACACCTTC. This gives the protein CASRTGGDYGYTF.

This clone was detected only once. At the DNA level, this CDR3 is encoded by other sequences in the same sample as well. J is TRBJ1-1 and V is TRBV18, with D uncertain. V was cut by 2 bases and J by 0 bases, with 4 bases left in between. In germline, CDR1 is KGHSH, CDR2 LQKENI. The CDR3 has 13 residues. The CDR3 spells CASSPEMNTEAFF. CDR3 nucleotides: TGTGCCAGCTCACCAGAGATGAACACTGAAGCTTTCTTT.

The chain uses TRBV7-2 and TRBJ1-1, with D possibly matching TRBD1 (5 bases). V lost 1 base and J lost 6, with 9 bases in between. CDR3 length: 13 amino acids. From germline, CDR1 is SGHTA and CDR2 FQGNSA. The CDR3 DNA reads as TGTGCCAGCAGCTTAGAGCGGGGGTCTGAAGCTTTCTTT. Translation: CASSLERGSEAFF.

The CDR3 loop is CASSRTGIDYEQYF. The CDR3 nucleotides are TGCGCCAGCAGCAGGACGGGTATCGACTACGAGCAGTACTTC. The rearrangement uses TRBV5-1 and TRBJ2-7, with no clear D. Germline assignment: CDR1 SGHRS and CDR2 YFSETQ. The V and J ends lost 4 bases and 3 bases respectively, with 14 bases between them. The CDR3 spans 14 residues.

This clone occurred once. The chain employs TRBV10-3 and TRBJ1-1; 7 bases line up with TRBD1. V lost 10 bases to trimming and J lost 1 base; unmatched junction nucleotides: 12. Per germline, CDR1 ENHRY and CDR2 SYGVKD. This CDR3 is built from 15 residues. The CDR3 spells CATATPRQGNTEAFF. The DNA of the CDR3 is TGTGCCACCGCCACCCCGAGACAGGGGAACACTGAAGCTTTCTTT.

The gene calls are TRBV2 and TRBJ2-7; D is undetermined. This CDR3 is 12 amino acids long. Per the germline V gene, CDR1 is SNHLY and CDR2 is FYNNEI. V lost 5 bases and J lost 2, with 7 bases in between. The CDR3, as DNA: TGTGCCAGCAGTAAAGAGACCTACGAGCAGTACTTC. Encoded protein: CASSKETYEQYF.

V gene TRBV9 combines with J gene TRBJ2-2, with TRBD2 identical over 7 bases. Trimming took 4 bases from V and 6 from J; bases not matched to a gene: 9. Germline loops: CDR1 SGDLS, CDR2 YYNGEE. The length of the CDR3 is 15 residues. The chain's CDR3 is CASSPRWGGSGELFF. CDR3 DNA sequence: TGTGCCAGCAGCCCCCGCTGGGGAGGGTCCGGGGAGCTGTTTTTT. The full variable domain, its missing parts supplied by reference TRBV9 and TRBJ2-2, is DSGVTQTPKHLITATGQRVTLRCSPRSGDLSVYWYQQSLDQGLQFLIQYYNGEERAKGNILERFSAQQFPDLHSELNLSSLELGDSALYFCASSPRWGGSGELFFGEGSRLTVL.